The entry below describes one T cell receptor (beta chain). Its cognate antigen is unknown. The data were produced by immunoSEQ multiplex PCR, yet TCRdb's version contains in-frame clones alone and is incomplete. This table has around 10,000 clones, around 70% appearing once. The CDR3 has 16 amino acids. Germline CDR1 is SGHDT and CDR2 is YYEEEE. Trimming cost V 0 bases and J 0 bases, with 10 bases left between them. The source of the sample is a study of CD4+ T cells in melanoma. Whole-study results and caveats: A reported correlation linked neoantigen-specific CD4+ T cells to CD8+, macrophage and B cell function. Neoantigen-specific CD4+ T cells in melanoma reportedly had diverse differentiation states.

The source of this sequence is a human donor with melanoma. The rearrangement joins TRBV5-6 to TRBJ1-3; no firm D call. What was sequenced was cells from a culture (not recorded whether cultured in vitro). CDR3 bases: TGTGCCAGCAGCTTGGGTCGCGGGAGCTCTGGAAACACCATATATTTT. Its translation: CASSLGRGSSGNTIYF.